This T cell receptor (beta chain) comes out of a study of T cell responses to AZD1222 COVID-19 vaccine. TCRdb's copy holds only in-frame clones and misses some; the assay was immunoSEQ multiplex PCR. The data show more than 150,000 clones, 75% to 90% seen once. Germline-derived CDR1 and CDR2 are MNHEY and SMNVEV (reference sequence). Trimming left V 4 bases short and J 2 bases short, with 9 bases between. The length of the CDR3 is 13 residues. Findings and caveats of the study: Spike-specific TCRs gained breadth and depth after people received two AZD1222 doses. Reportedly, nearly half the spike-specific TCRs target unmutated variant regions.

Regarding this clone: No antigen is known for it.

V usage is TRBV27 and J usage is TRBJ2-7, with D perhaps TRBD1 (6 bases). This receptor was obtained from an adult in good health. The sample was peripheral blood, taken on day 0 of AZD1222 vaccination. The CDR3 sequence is CASSWTAAYEQYF. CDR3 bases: TGTGCCAGCAGTTGGACAGCGGCCTACGAGCAGTACTTC.